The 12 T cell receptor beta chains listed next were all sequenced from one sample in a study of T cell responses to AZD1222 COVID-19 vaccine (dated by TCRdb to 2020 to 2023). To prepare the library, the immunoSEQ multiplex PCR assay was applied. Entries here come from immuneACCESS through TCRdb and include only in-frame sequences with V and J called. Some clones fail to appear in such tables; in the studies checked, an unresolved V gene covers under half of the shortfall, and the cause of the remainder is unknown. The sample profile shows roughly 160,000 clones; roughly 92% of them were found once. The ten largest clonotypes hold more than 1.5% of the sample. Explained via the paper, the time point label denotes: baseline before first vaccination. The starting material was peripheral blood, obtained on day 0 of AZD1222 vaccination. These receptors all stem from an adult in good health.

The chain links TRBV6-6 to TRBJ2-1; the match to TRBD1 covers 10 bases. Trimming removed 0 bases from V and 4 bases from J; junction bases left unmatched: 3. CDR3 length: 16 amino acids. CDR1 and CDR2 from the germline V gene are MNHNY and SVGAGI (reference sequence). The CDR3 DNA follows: TGTGCCAGCAGTTACTCGGGACAGGGGCTTTACAATGAGCAGTTCTTC. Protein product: CASSYSGQGLYNEQFF.

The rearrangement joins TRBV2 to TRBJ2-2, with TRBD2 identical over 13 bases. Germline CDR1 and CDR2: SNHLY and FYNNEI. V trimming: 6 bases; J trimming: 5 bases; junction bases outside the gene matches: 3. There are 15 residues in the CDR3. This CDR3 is CASRGGLAGTGELFF. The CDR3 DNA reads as TGTGCCAGCAGGGGGGGACTAGCGGGGACCGGGGAGCTGTTTTTT.

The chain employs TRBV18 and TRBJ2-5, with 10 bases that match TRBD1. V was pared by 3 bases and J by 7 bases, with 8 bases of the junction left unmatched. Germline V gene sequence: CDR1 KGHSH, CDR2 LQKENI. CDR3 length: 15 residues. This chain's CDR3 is CASSPGTGDSGTQYF. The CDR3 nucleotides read TGTGCCAGCTCACCTGGGACAGGGGACTCGGGGACCCAGTACTTC.

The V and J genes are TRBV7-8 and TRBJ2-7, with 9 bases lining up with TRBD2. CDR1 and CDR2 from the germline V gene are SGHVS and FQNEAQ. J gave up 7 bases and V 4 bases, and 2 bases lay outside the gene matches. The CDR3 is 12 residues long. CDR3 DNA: TGTGCCAGCAGCTATAGCGGGAGTGAGCAGTACTTC. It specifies CASSYSGSEQYF.

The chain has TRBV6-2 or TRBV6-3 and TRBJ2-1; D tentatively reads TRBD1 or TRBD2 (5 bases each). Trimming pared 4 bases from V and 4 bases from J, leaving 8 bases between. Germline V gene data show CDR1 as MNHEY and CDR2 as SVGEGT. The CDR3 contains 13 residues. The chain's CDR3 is CASSWDGYNEQFF. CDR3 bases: TGTGCCAGCAGTTGGGACGGTTACAATGAGCAGTTCTTC.

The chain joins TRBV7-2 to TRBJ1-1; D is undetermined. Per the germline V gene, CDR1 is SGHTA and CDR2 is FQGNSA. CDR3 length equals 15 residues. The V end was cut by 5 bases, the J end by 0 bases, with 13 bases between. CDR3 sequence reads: CASSPLRALNTEAFF. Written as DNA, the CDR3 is TGTGCCAGCAGCCCCCTCCGCGCATTGAACACTGAAGCTTTCTTT.

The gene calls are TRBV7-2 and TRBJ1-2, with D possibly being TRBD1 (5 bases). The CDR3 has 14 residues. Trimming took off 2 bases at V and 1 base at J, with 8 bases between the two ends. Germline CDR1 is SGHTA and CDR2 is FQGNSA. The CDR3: CASSLTTVNYGYTF. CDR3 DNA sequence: TGTGCCAGCAGCTTAACGACAGTTAACTATGGCTACACCTTC.

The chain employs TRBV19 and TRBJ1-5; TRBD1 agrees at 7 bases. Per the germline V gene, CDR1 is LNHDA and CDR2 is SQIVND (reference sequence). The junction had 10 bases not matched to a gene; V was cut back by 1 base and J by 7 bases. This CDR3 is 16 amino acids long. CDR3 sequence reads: CASSIGQGGRLQPQHF. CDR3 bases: TGTGCCAGTAGTATAGGACAGGGCGGTAGGTTACAGCCCCAGCATTTT.

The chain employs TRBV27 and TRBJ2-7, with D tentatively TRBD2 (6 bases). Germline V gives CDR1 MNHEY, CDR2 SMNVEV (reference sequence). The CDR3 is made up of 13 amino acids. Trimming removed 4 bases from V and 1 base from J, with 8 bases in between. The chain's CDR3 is CASSYAGSYEQYF. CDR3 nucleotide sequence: TGTGCCAGCAGTTACGCGGGATCCTACGAGCAGTACTTC.

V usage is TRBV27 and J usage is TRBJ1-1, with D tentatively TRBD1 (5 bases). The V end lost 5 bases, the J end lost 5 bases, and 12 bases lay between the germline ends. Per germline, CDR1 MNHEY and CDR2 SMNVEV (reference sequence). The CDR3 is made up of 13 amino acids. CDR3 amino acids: CASSENRGTEAFF. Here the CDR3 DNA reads TGTGCCAGCAGTGAGAATCGGGGGACTGAAGCTTTCTTT.

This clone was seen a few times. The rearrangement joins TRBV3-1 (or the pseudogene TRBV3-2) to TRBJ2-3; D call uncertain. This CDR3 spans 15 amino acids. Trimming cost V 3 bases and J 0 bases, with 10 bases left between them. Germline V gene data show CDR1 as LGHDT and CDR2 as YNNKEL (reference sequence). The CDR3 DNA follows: TGTGCCAGCAGCCACAGAGGCCCTAGCACAGATACGCAGTATTTT. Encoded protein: CASSHRGPSTDTQYF.

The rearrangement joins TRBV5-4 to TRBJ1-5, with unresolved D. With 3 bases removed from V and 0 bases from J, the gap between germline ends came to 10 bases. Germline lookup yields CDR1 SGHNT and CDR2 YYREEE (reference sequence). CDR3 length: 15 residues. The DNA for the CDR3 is TGTGCCAGCAGCTCGGGTTTAGGTAGCAATCAGCCCCAGCATTTT. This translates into CASSSGLGSNQPQHF.